The 26 T cell receptor beta chains below all came from one sample that was sequenced in a study of read filtering for tumor transcriptome and immune sequencing. This library used approximately 0.4 ug RNA and molecular barcoded adaptors spanning alpha/delta and beta/gamma chains. Each CDR3 protein is one row after TCRdb ran MiXCR on the reads. The table has tens of thousands of distinct CDR3 sequences, approximately 21% seen once. The sequencing sample was made of a population of CD138-negative cells sorted from bone marrow. Source of these receptors: a donor at least 40 years old with multiple myeloma.

This clonotype was found many times. The chain has TRBV27 and TRBJ2-4; TRBD1 matches 9 bases. The CDR3 consists of 15 residues. With 5 bases clipped from V and 5 bases from J, the junction kept 7 bases outside the gene matches. CDR1 and CDR2 from the germline V gene are MNHEY and SMNVEV (reference sequence). CDR3 loop: CASSPAGTGQNIQYF. CDR3 in DNA: TGTGCCAGCAGTCCAGCCGGGACAGGGCAAAACATTCAGTACTTC.

The table lists this clonotype with many counts. This chain joins TRBV7-3 and TRBJ2-3, with TRBD2 as a possible D gene (5 bases). CDR1 is SGHTA, CDR2 FQGTGA, per germline. CDR3 length: 13 amino acids. V was shortened by 0 bases and J by 8 bases, with 9 bases between the two germline ends. The CDR3 DNA reads as TGTGCCAGCAGCTTAACGAGGGTTGGTACGCAGTATTTT. Protein sequence: CASSLTRVGTQYF.

This clonotype has ten or more counts. The V gene is TRBV12-3 or TRBV12-4, the J gene TRBJ2-1; D is possibly TRBD1 (6 bases). CDR3 length: 14 amino acids. Trimming removed 6 bases from V and 4 bases from J, with 13 bases in between. CDR3 bases: TGTGCCAGCAGCCGGACAGCCAGTTACAATGAGCAGTTCTTC. It translates to CASSRTASYNEQFF.

This clonotype was counted a few times. The J gene is TRBJ2-1, the V gene TRBV5-1; 9 nucleotides align to TRBD1. Germline CDR1 is SGHRS and CDR2 is YFSETQ. The CDR3 is made up of 15 amino acids. Unmatched junction bases numbered 4, after V lost 3 bases and J lost 3 bases. CDR3 amino acids: CASSSTGGVYNEQFF. The CDR3 nucleotides read TGCGCCAGCAGCTCCACAGGGGGCGTCTACAATGAGCAGTTCTTC.

Many counts were recorded for this clonotype. The V gene is TRBV11-2, the J gene TRBJ2-1; 9 bases align to TRBD1. The CDR3 spans 15 residues. Germline lookup yields CDR1 SGHAT and CDR2 FQNNGV. The V and J ends lost 6 bases and 1 base, in that order; junction bases with no gene match: 4. DNA of the CDR3: TGTGCCAGCAGTAAGACAGGGGGTTCCTACAATGAGCAGTTCTTC. Protein: CASSKTGGSYNEQFF.

This clonotype has ten or more counts. The J gene is TRBJ2-1, the V gene TRBV5-1, with TRBD2 identical over 11 bases. CDR1 and CDR2 from the germline V gene are SGHRS and YFSETQ. CDR3 length: 16 amino acids. The junction had 3 bases not matched to a gene; V was cut back by 1 base and J by 3 bases. DNA for the CDR3: TGCGCCAGCAGCTTGACTAGCGGGGGCCGCTACAATGAGCAGTTCTTC. Its translation is CASSLTSGGRYNEQFF.

On this clonotype: This could be a read error, since a much larger clone is one nucleotide away. No conserved phenylalanine or tryptophan ends this CDR3, so it is likely a read error. V is TRBV20-1 and J is TRBJ1-6; D might be TRBD1 (5 bases). The CDR3 runs 12 residues. V was trimmed by 7 bases and J by 7 bases, leaving 11 bases between them. In germline, CDR1 is DFQATT, CDR2 SNEGSKA (reference sequence). The CDR3 sequence: CSVRGRNSPLHS. The CDR3 coding sequence is TGCAGTGTGAGGGGCCGGAATTCACCCCTCCACTCT.

Concerning this clonotype: A much larger clone lies a single base off, so this may be a read error. The chain carries TRBV4-1 and TRBJ2-1; possible D gene TRBD2, 7 bases. The CDR3 runs to 11 residues. CDR1 and CDR2 (germline): MGHRA, YSYEKL. The CDR3 sequence: CATAGARGQSF. The CDR3 DNA follows: TGCGCCACCGCGGGGGCCCGGGGGCAGTCCTTC.

This clonotype has just a few counts. One end of the junction varies from germline; a read error may be responsible. The chain links TRBV2 to TRBJ2-3; D possibly uses TRBD1 or TRBD2 (6 bases each). CDR1 and CDR2 from the germline V gene are SNHLY and FYNNEI. This CDR3 spans 14 amino acids. The CDR3 bases are TGTGCCAGCAGCGAAGGGGGGTATGGGGTAACGCAGTATTTT. Its protein product is CASSEGGYGVTQYF. The full variable domain, in which reference TRBV2 and TRBJ2-3 provide the parts outside the CDR3, is EPEVTQTPSHQVTQMGQEVILRCVPISNHLYFYWYRQILGQKVEFLVSFYNNEISEKSEIFDDQFSVERPDGSNFTLKIRSTKLEDSAMYFCASSEGGYGVTQYFGPGTRLTVL.

Many counts were recorded for this clonotype. The chain links TRBV18 to TRBJ2-1; D tentatively reads TRBD1 or TRBD2 (5 bases each). Germline V gives CDR1 KGHSH, CDR2 LQKENI. The V and J ends lost 3 bases and 8 bases respectively, with 14 bases between them. The CDR3 is 14 amino acids. This CDR3 is CASSPGAGSDEQFF. The CDR3 DNA is TGTGCCAGCTCACCCGGGGCAGGGTCGGATGAGCAGTTCTTC.

Of note for this clonotype: Germline is not matched at one junction end, which may reflect a read error. This chain joins TRBV12-3 or TRBV12-4 and TRBJ2-5; the match to TRBD1 covers 7 bases. The CDR3 contains 15 residues. CDR3 DNA: TGTGCCAGCAGATTAGACAGGGTTGATTCGGAGACCCAGTACTTC. As protein: CASRLDRVDSETQYF.

Ten or more counts support this clonotype. The chain links TRBV6-2 or TRBV6-3 to TRBJ2-6; no clear D. This CDR3 contains 14 residues. Germline CDR1 MNHEY, CDR2 SVGEGT. V was clipped by 4 bases and J by 0 bases, with 4 bases between them. The CDR3 DNA is TGTGCCAGCAGTTGGGGCTCTGGGGCCAACGTCCTGACTTTC. This gives the protein CASSWGSGANVLTF.

This clonotype was picked up a small number of times. This rearrangement joins TRBV20-1 to TRBJ2-5; TRBD2 aligns across 15 bases. V lost 4 bases to trimming and J lost 2 bases; unmatched junction nucleotides: 5. Germline V gene sequence: CDR1 DFQATT, CDR2 SNEGSKA (reference sequence). The CDR3 is 16 residues long. For the CDR3, the DNA is TGCAGTGCTACGGGACTAGCGGGGGGTTTTCAAGAGACCCAGTACTTC. Translating it yields CSATGLAGGFQETQYF.

This clonotype was detected many times. The gene calls are TRBV2 and TRBJ1-5; 7 bases fit TRBD1. The CDR3 length is 15 residues. CDR1 is SNHLY and CDR2 is FYNNEI in the germline V gene. The junction had 12 bases not matched to a gene; V was cut back by 6 bases and J by 7 bases. The chain's CDR3 is CASRDTGVRGQPQHF. The DNA for the CDR3 is TGTGCCAGCAGAGATACAGGGGTCCGGGGGCAGCCCCAGCATTTT.

Comment on this clonotype: A read error is possible here, since a much larger clone lies one base away. The chain employs TRBV12-3 or TRBV12-4 and TRBJ2-1; 8 nucleotides agree with TRBD2. This CDR3 spans 13 amino acids. In DNA, the CDR3 is TGTGCCAGTCGGGGGGGCCCCTACAATGGGCAGTTCTTC. Protein: CASRGGPYNGQFF.

The table lists this clonotype with many counts. The gene calls are TRBV2 and TRBJ2-2, with unresolved D. The CDR3 extends over 14 amino acids. Between the trimmed V and J ends, which lost 5 bases and 6 bases, there was a span of 13 bases. Germline CDR1 reads SNHLY; CDR2 reads FYNNEI. The DNA of the CDR3 is TGTGCCAGCAGTCCCCTACTTAGTGCCGGGGAGCTGTTTTTT. Amino acid sequence: CASSPLLSAGELFF.

This clonotype came up many times. This rearrangement joins TRBV11-3 to TRBJ2-1; tentatively, D is TRBD2 (5 bases). The germline V gene encodes CDR1 SGHNT and CDR2 YENEEA. The CDR3 runs to 15 residues. Trimming shortened V by 1 base and J by 7 bases, and 14 bases separated the two germline ends. CDR3 sequence: CASSLGGSLYNEQFF. The CDR3, as DNA: TGTGCCAGCAGCTTAGGCGGGTCTCTCTATAATGAGCAGTTCTTC.

This clonotype has at least ten counts. The chain links TRBV19 to TRBJ2-7; 8 nucleotides agree with TRBD1. Germline CDR1 and CDR2: LNHDA and SQIVND (reference sequence). The length of the CDR3 is 14 residues. J lost 6 bases, V lost 6 bases, and 10 bases had no gene match. Here the CDR3 reads CASSPGQGTSEQYF. DNA of the CDR3: TGTGCCAGTAGCCCCGGACAGGGAACAAGCGAGCAGTACTTC.

This sequence joins TRBV10-3 and TRBJ2-7, with a possible D match to TRBD1 (6 bases). This CDR3 spans 14 amino acids. Germline CDR1 is ENHRY and CDR2 is SYGVKD. The V end was cut by 4 bases, the J end by 7 bases, with 17 bases between. CDR3 loop: CAISARTEVVEQYF. Here the CDR3 DNA reads TGTGCCATCAGTGCCCGGACAGAGGTCGTGGAGCAGTACTTC.

The table lists this clonotype with many counts. This chain joins TRBV20-1 and TRBJ2-7, with D maybe TRBD1 (6 bases). Germline V lookup: CDR1 DFQATT, CDR2 SNEGSKA (reference sequence). This CDR3 region has 12 residues. V lost 6 bases and J lost 4, with 13 bases in between. CDR3 nucleotides: TGCAGTGCCCTACCGGACAGTTACGAGCAGTACTTC. Translating gives CSALPDSYEQYF.

At least ten counts were recorded for this clonotype. This sequence joins TRBV2 and TRBJ2-3, with TRBD1 matching 7 bases. The V gene's germline CDR1 is SNHLY and CDR2 FYNNEI. With V trimmed by 5 bases and J by 4 bases, 6 bases remained unmatched. This CDR3 has 14 residues. Here the CDR3 reads CASSRDSSADTQYF. CDR3 nucleotides: TGTGCCAGCAGTCGGGACAGTTCGGCAGATACGCAGTATTTT.

As DNA, the CDR3 is TGCGCCAGCAGCCAAGCGCGGGGGGGTGAGGGCAATCAGCCCCAGCATTTT. Translation gives CASSQARGGEGNQPQHF. The chain carries TRBV4-1 and TRBJ1-5; maybe TRBD1 (5 bases). Germline assignment: CDR1 MGHRA and CDR2 YSYEKL. The ends were cut back, 1 base at V and 2 bases at J, with 15 bases in the middle. The CDR3 runs to 17 residues.

In this sample, this clonotype turned up many times. J is TRBJ2-2 and V is TRBV9, with D maybe TRBD1 (6 bases). Germline assignment: CDR1 SGDLS and CDR2 YYNGEE. Deletions cut 4 bases from V and 3 bases from J, with 13 bases between. The CDR3 consists of 15 residues. The CDR3 loop reads CASSTAGVHTGELFF. The CDR3, as DNA: TGTGCCAGCAGCACCGCAGGGGTTCACACCGGGGAGCTGTTTTTT.

This clonotype was recorded many times. A read error may produce the germline difference seen at one junction end. The V and J genes are TRBV7-9 and TRBJ1-1; 9 bases agree with TRBD1. Germline V gives CDR1 SEHNR, CDR2 FQNEAQ (reference sequence). The CDR3 is 15 amino acids. CDR3 sequence reads: CASSDNRGQNTETFF. The CDR3 coding sequence is TGTGCCAGCAGCGACAACAGGGGGCAGAACACTGAAACTTTCTTT.

This clonotype was seen repeatedly, ten times or more. The rearrangement joins TRBV20-1 to TRBJ2-1; possibly TRBD2 for D (5 bases). The germline V gene encodes CDR1 DFQATT and CDR2 SNEGSKA (reference sequence). The CDR3 contains 14 residues. V lost 5 bases and J 4 bases, leaving 15 bases between the germline ends. The CDR3 DNA is TGCAGTGCTCCGAGGAGGAACTCATACAATGAGCAGTTCTTC. It specifies CSAPRRNSYNEQFF.

This clonotype turned up a few times. The chain combines TRBV7-9 with TRBJ2-5, with 9 bases matching TRBD1. The CDR3 spans 15 residues. With V trimmed by 5 bases and J by 4 bases, 8 bases remained unmatched. Looked up from germline, CDR1 is SEHNR and CDR2 is FQNEAQ (reference sequence). CDR3 DNA sequence: TGTGCCAGCAGCGGGGTACAGGGGGCAGGAGAGACCCAGTACTTC. Translating gives CASSGVQGAGETQYF.